This is a list of T cell receptor beta chains from one sample in a study of blood T cell repertoires in COVID-19. Data came from immunoSEQ multiplex PCR; TCRdb stores just in-frame clones and leaves some out. The repertoire holds approximately 250,000 clones, approximately 82% seen once, with roughly 15% in the top ten. Material for sequencing was PBMCs or T cells enriched from blood (not recorded which). All receptors come from a man aged 35 to 55 who had recovered from COVID-19. CDR3s include the opening cysteine and the closing phenylalanine or tryptophan. D genes are given only for firm matches. Expanded clones are given a class, and other clones once, few, many or no size at all.

d_call: TRBD2; clone_size: NA; v_call: TRBV6-1; j_call: TRBJ2-5; cdr3_nt: TGTGCCAGCAGTGACCTAGCGGGAGAGGAGACCCAGTACTTC; cdr3_aa: CASSDLAGEETQYF
d_call: NA; clone_size: NA; v_call: TRBV19; j_call: TRBJ2-1; cdr3_nt: TGTGCCAGTAGTATCGCGGCCGGGAGCTCCTACAATGAGCAGTTCTTC; cdr3_aa: CASSIAAGSSYNEQFF
d_call: TRBD2; clone_size: NA; v_call: TRBV5-1; j_call: TRBJ2-7; cdr3_nt: TGCGCCAGCAGCGGGACTAGCGTTTACGAGCAGTACTTC; cdr3_aa: CASSGTSVYEQYF
d_call: NA; clone_size: NA; v_call: TRBV24-1; j_call: TRBJ2-1; cdr3_nt: TGTGCCACCAGTGCCCCGACAGGAACCTACAATGAGCAGTTCTTC; cdr3_aa: CATSAPTGTYNEQFF
d_call: NA; clone_size: NA; v_call: TRBV6-5; j_call: TRBJ2-2; cdr3_nt: TGTGCCAGCAGTTACACCTCCGGAGCCCGAACCGGGGAGCTGTTTTTT; cdr3_aa: CASSYTSGARTGELFF
d_call: NA; clone_size: NA; v_call: TRBV24-1; j_call: TRBJ1-3; cdr3_nt: TGTGCCACCAGTGATCCCCTCAAGGGGTCTGGAAACACCATATATTTT; cdr3_aa: CATSDPLKGSGNTIYF
d_call: NA; clone_size: NA; v_call: TRBV5-1; j_call: TRBJ2-2; cdr3_nt: TGCGCCAGCAGCTTGGCAGGGGAAACCGGGGAGCTGTTTTTT; cdr3_aa: CASSLAGETGELFF
d_call: NA; clone_size: NA; v_call: TRBV5-1; j_call: TRBJ1-2; cdr3_nt: TGCGCCAGCAGCTTGGTCGTAGGGGAAGACTACACCTTC; cdr3_aa: CASSLVVGEDYTF
d_call: NA; clone_size: NA; v_call: TRBV6-5; j_call: TRBJ1-2; cdr3_nt: TGTGCCAGCACCCTAGTGGGGCCGAGCTATGGCTACACCTTC; cdr3_aa: CASTLVGPSYGYTF
d_call: NA; clone_size: NA; v_call: TRBV3-1/TRBV3-2; j_call: TRBJ1-5; cdr3_nt: TGTGCCAGCAGCCAAGAACCCAGTACCCAACAAAAAAATCAGCCCCAGCATTTT; cdr3_aa: CASSQEPSTQQKNQPQHF
d_call: TRBD1; clone_size: NA; v_call: TRBV5-1; j_call: TRBJ1-1; cdr3_nt: TGCGCCAGCAGCTCACAGGGGGCGGGCACTGAAGCTTTCTTT; cdr3_aa: CASSSQGAGTEAFF
d_call: NA; clone_size: NA; v_call: TRBV5-1; j_call: TRBJ2-7; cdr3_nt: TGCGCCAGCAGCTTTGGGGGCGTAGGCTACGAGCAGTACTTC; cdr3_aa: CASSFGGVGYEQYF
d_call: NA; clone_size: NA; v_call: TRBV11-2; j_call: TRBJ1-6; cdr3_nt: TGTGCCAGCAGCCGTATCGAGGCCGCTGATTCTCACTTT; cdr3_aa: CASSRIEAADSHF
d_call: TRBD2; clone_size: NA; v_call: TRBV28; j_call: TRBJ2-3; cdr3_nt: TGTGCCAGCAGAATAGCGGGGGCAAGCACAGATACGCAGTATTTT; cdr3_aa: CASRIAGASTDTQYF
d_call: NA; clone_size: once; v_call: TRBV5-4; j_call: TRBJ2-2; cdr3_nt: TGTGCCAGCAGCCTAATAGCGACTACCGGGGAGCTGTTTTTT; cdr3_aa: CASSLIATTGELFF
d_call: TRBD1; clone_size: NA; v_call: TRBV6-5; j_call: TRBJ1-6; cdr3_nt: TGTGCCAGCAGCCAGGGACAGGCGACGGGTTCGGCCCTCCACTTT; cdr3_aa: CASSQGQATGSALHF
d_call: NA; clone_size: NA; v_call: TRBV6-2/TRBV6-3; j_call: TRBJ2-7; cdr3_nt: TGTGCCAGCAGTCCCTACAGGGGGGGCTACGAGCAGTACTTC; cdr3_aa: CASSPYRGGYEQYF
d_call: TRBD1; clone_size: NA; v_call: TRBV14; j_call: TRBJ1-4; cdr3_nt: TGTGCCAGCAGCCGGGAGACAGGGGGTGAAAAACTGTTTTTT; cdr3_aa: CASSRETGGEKLFF
d_call: TRBD1; clone_size: NA; v_call: TRBV5-1; j_call: TRBJ2-2; cdr3_nt: TGCGCCAGTAGTGACAGGGATCCGAACACCGGGGAGCTGTTTTTT; cdr3_aa: CASSDRDPNTGELFF
d_call: NA; clone_size: many; v_call: TRBV19; j_call: TRBJ1-4; cdr3_nt: TGTGCCAGTAGTATAGGAACAGTCCCCAAACTGTTTTTT; cdr3_aa: CASSIGTVPKLFF
d_call: NA; clone_size: NA; v_call: TRBV4-3; j_call: TRBJ1-5; cdr3_nt: TGCGCCAGCAGCCAAGATCGGGTGCAGCCCCAGCATTTT; cdr3_aa: CASSQDRVQPQHF
d_call: TRBD2; clone_size: NA; v_call: TRBV7-3; j_call: TRBJ2-1; cdr3_nt: TGTGCCAGCAGCCCCGGGGGGACTAGCGGTTTGAGTGAGCAGTTCTTC; cdr3_aa: CASSPGGTSGLSEQFF
d_call: TRBD1; clone_size: few; v_call: TRBV6-9; j_call: TRBJ1-4; cdr3_nt: TGTGCCAGCAGTTATGGCCAGACAGGGAGAGAGGAAAAACTGTTTTTT; cdr3_aa: CASSYGQTGREEKLFF
d_call: NA; clone_size: NA; v_call: TRBV3-1/TRBV3-2; j_call: TRBJ1-5; cdr3_nt: TGTGCCAGCAGCCAATTACTCCAGGAGCCCCAGCATTTT; cdr3_aa: CASSQLLQEPQHF
d_call: NA; clone_size: once; v_call: TRBV3-1/TRBV3-2; j_call: TRBJ2-7; cdr3_nt: TGTGCCAGCAGCCAAGCGGGGGTTTCCTACGAGCAGTACTTC; cdr3_aa: CASSQAGVSYEQYF
d_call: TRBD1; clone_size: NA; v_call: TRBV5-8; j_call: TRBJ1-5; cdr3_nt: TGTGCCAGCAGCGGGACAGGGTTCAATCAGCCCCAGCATTTT; cdr3_aa: CASSGTGFNQPQHF
d_call: TRBD1; clone_size: NA; v_call: TRBV7-2; j_call: TRBJ2-7; cdr3_nt: TGTGCCAGCAGAGTGACCGGGACAGCAGCCTCCTACGAGCAGTACTTC; cdr3_aa: CASRVTGTAASYEQYF
d_call: NA; clone_size: NA; v_call: TRBV3-1/TRBV3-2; j_call: TRBJ2-3; cdr3_nt: TGTGCCAGCAGCCAAAGAGGGACAGATACGCAGTATTTT; cdr3_aa: CASSQRGTDTQYF
d_call: NA; clone_size: many; v_call: TRBV7-8; j_call: TRBJ2-1; cdr3_nt: TGTGCCAGCAGCCCTCGGGACTCCCGGGGGTTCAATGAGCAGTTCTTC; cdr3_aa: CASSPRDSRGFNEQFF
d_call: NA; clone_size: NA; v_call: TRBV5-1; j_call: TRBJ1-2; cdr3_nt: TGCGCCAGCAGCTTGGTAACCGGGGGCTATGGCTACACCTTC; cdr3_aa: CASSLVTGGYGYTF
d_call: NA; clone_size: NA; v_call: TRBV10-2; j_call: TRBJ1-2; cdr3_nt: TGCGCCACATCCCAAGTCTGGGGCGACTATGGCTACACCTTC; cdr3_aa: CATSQVWGDYGYTF
d_call: NA; clone_size: NA; v_call: TRBV27; j_call: TRBJ2-4; cdr3_nt: TGTGCCAGCCGGGAGTTAACCAAAAACATTCAGTACTTC; cdr3_aa: CASRELTKNIQYF
d_call: NA; clone_size: NA; v_call: TRBV6-2/TRBV6-3; j_call: TRBJ2-3; cdr3_nt: TGTGCCAGCAGTTACCCGACCGGGGGTCAAAGCACAGATACGCAGTATTTT; cdr3_aa: CASSYPTGGQSTDTQYF
d_call: TRBD2; clone_size: few; v_call: TRBV10-3; j_call: TRBJ2-3; cdr3_nt: TGTGCCATCAGTCCACGTAGCGGGAGCGCAGATACGCAGTATTTT; cdr3_aa: CAISPRSGSADTQYF
d_call: NA; clone_size: NA; v_call: TRBV5-1; j_call: TRBJ1-5; cdr3_nt: TGCGCCAGCAGCTTGGGGGGGGATCAGCCCCAGCATTTT; cdr3_aa: CASSLGGDQPQHF
d_call: NA; clone_size: few; v_call: TRBV5-6; j_call: TRBJ1-2; cdr3_nt: TGTGCCAGCAGCTTAACAGGGCCTCGGGGCTACACCTTC; cdr3_aa: CASSLTGPRGYTF
d_call: NA; clone_size: few; v_call: TRBV11-3; j_call: TRBJ2-7; cdr3_nt: TGTGCCAGCAGCCCAGGACACCCGAGTAGGCAGTACTTC; cdr3_aa: CASSPGHPSRQYF
d_call: TRBD2; clone_size: NA; v_call: TRBV9; j_call: TRBJ2-7; cdr3_nt: TGTGCCAGCAGCGTAGGTCGGGGAGGGCTTTACGAGCAGTACTTC; cdr3_aa: CASSVGRGGLYEQYF
d_call: TRBD2; clone_size: NA; v_call: TRBV4-1; j_call: TRBJ2-6; cdr3_nt: TGCGCCAGCAGCCAGGCGCGGCTAGCGGGATACTCTGGGGCCAACGTCCTGACTTTC; cdr3_aa: CASSQARLAGYSGANVLTF
d_call: NA; clone_size: NA; v_call: TRBV9; j_call: TRBJ1-1; cdr3_nt: TGTGCCAGCAGCACCTCCGGGGGAGGGCACACTGAAGCTTTCTTT; cdr3_aa: CASSTSGGGHTEAFF